Each of the 24 T cell receptor beta chains below was sequenced from the same sample in a study of T cell repertoires in cytomegalovirus infection. These receptors are not linked to any known antigen. TCRdb used MiXCR to reprocess the reads, holding one entry per CDR3 protein. The sample includes 700,000 to 850,000 distinct CDR3 sequences, around a third of them seen just once. The sample was cultured CD8+ T cells from PBMCs, taken from culture after CMV antigen stimulation. The receptor set was obtained from a human donor in good health (CMV status not recorded). Some clones in this sample may be carry-over from other donors' samples.

This clonotype was observed a handful of times. The genes are TRBV7-9 and TRBJ2-2; D perhaps matches TRBD2 (6 bases). Germline V gene sequence: CDR1 SEHNR, CDR2 FQNEAQ (reference sequence). The CDR3 has 15 amino acids. V was clipped by 5 bases and J by 0 bases, with 10 bases between them. In nucleotides, the CDR3 is TGTGCCAGCAGCCCGAGGAGGGCGAACACCGGGGAGCTGTTTTTT. This codes for CASSPRRANTGELFF.

This clonotype was detected ten times or more. The rearrangement joins TRBV10-3 to TRBJ2-2, with unresolved D. The CDR3 has 15 amino acids. Germline V gene sequence: CDR1 ENHRY, CDR2 SYGVKD. Trimming removed 0 bases at V and 4 bases at J, with 9 bases between. The CDR3 sequence is CAISESLQSTGELFF. The CDR3 bases are TGTGCCATCAGTGAGTCTTTGCAGAGCACCGGGGAGCTGTTTTTT.

This clonotype was picked up a small number of times. The CDR3 loop is CASSPILQGLEEKLFF. The CDR3 DNA follows: TGTGCCAGCAGCCCTATACTACAGGGGCTGGAGGAAAAACTGTTTTTT. The chain links TRBV7-9 to TRBJ1-4; 7 bases fit TRBD1. Trimming removed 5 bases from V and 8 bases from J; junction bases left unmatched: 14. Germline loops: CDR1 SEHNR, CDR2 FQNEAQ (reference sequence). The CDR3 has 16 residues.

This clonotype occurred many times. The chain combines TRBV7-8 with TRBJ2-1; 8 bases are a match to TRBD2. In germline, CDR1 is SGHVS, CDR2 FQNEAQ. The junction had 7 bases not matched to a gene; V was cut back by 5 bases and J by 1 base. The CDR3 has 16 amino acids. CDR3 nucleotides: TGTGCCAGCAGCCCTGCGGGCGGGGGGTCCTACAATGAGCAGTTCTTC. Amino acid sequence: CASSPAGGGSYNEQFF.

On this clonotype: Its ends do not fully match the called genes, so a read error is possible. V usage is TRBV7-6 and J usage is TRBJ2-1; 12 nucleotides align to TRBD1. Germline V lookup: CDR1 SGHVS, CDR2 FNYEAQ. This CDR3 contains 14 residues. CDR3 residues: CASSAGQGANEQFF. The CDR3 DNA reads TGTGCTAGCAGCGCGGGACAGGGGGCTAATGAGCAGTTCTTC.

There are a few counts of this clonotype. The J gene is TRBJ1-5, the V gene TRBV12-3 or TRBV12-4; tentatively, D is TRBD1 (5 bases). The CDR3 is 15 residues long. V was shortened by 6 bases and J by 1 base, with 13 bases between the two germline ends. CDR3 bases: TGTGCCAGCAGACCCTCAGGGAACAGCAATCAGCCCCAGCATTTT. Amino acid sequence: CASRPSGNSNQPQHF.

There are many counts of this clonotype. The J gene is TRBJ2-3, the V gene TRBV5-6; no definite D call. Germline V gene data show CDR1 as SGHDT and CDR2 as YYEEEE. The CDR3 extends over 16 amino acids. The V and J ends lost 7 bases and 3 bases respectively, with 21 bases between them. The CDR3 nucleotides read TGTGCCAGCGGATCTGGACGGATCTTTAAGACAGATACGCAGTATTTT. This codes for CASGSGRIFKTDTQYF.

V usage is TRBV4-1 and J usage is TRBJ2-3; no clear D. The CDR3 covers 14 residues. With 3 bases removed from V and 2 bases from J, the gap between germline ends came to 9 bases. CDR1 and CDR2 (germline): MGHRA, YSYEKL. In DNA form, the CDR3 reads TGCGCCAGCAGCCACCGACCAGCCACAGATACGCAGTATTTT. Translation: CASSHRPATDTQYF.

The genes are TRBV7-9 and TRBJ1-2; a weak D match, TRBD1 (5 bases). The V end was cut by 2 bases, the J end by 3 bases, with 13 bases between. This CDR3 has 15 residues. CDR1 and CDR2 from the germline V gene are SEHNR and FQNEAQ (reference sequence). The CDR3 nucleotides read TGTGCCAGCAGCTTAATGTTGGGGGAGGACTATGGCTACACCTTC. Translation: CASSLMLGEDYGYTF.

Many counts were recorded for this clonotype. The CDR3 loop is CASSPIQTSSYEQYF. The DNA of the CDR3 is TGTGCCAGCAGCCCGATCCAGACGAGCTCCTACGAGCAGTACTTC. The genes are TRBV7-8 and TRBJ2-7; D uncertain. The CDR3 runs 15 residues. Germline CDR1 is SGHVS and CDR2 is FQNEAQ. V lost 5 bases to trimming and J lost 0 bases, with 14 bases between them.

At least ten counts were recorded for this clonotype. CDR3 amino acids: CASSYRDRGRLSPLHF. In DNA, the CDR3 is TGTGCCAGCAGCTACCGGGACAGGGGGCGCCTTTCACCCCTCCACTTT. V is TRBV7-8 and J is TRBJ1-6; 12 positions match TRBD1. Trimming at V came to 4 bases and at J to 9 bases, leaving 7 bases not matched to a gene. Germline V gives CDR1 SGHVS, CDR2 FQNEAQ. This CDR3 has 16 amino acids.

This clonotype came up a few times. The chain combines TRBV7-9 with TRBJ2-3; TRBD2 matches 10 bases. CDR1 and CDR2 (germline): SEHNR, FQNEAQ (reference sequence). Germline trimming cut 6 bases from V and 9 bases from J; bases unmatched to any gene: 15. This CDR3 is built from 16 residues. The CDR3 loop is CASRVSGGSFGWTQYF. The CDR3 DNA sequence: TGTGCCAGCAGGGTTAGCGGGGGGTCATTCGGTTGGACGCAGTATTTT.

The chain couples TRBV9 to TRBJ2-7, with no clear D. V was cut by 2 bases and J by 5 bases, with 11 bases left in between. The CDR3 is 13 amino acids. From germline, CDR1 is SGDLS and CDR2 YYNGEE. The CDR3 region is CASSVTPGNEQYF. The CDR3 region has the DNA TGTGCCAGCAGCGTCACCCCGGGTAACGAGCAGTACTTC.

The CDR3 DNA reads as TGTGCCAGTAGTATAGTAGAGACTAGCGTCGACGAGCAGTACTTC. Encoded protein: CASSIVETSVDEQYF. The chain combines TRBV19 with TRBJ2-7; 8 bases line up with TRBD2. Germline loops: CDR1 LNHDA, CDR2 SQIVND (reference sequence). CDR3 length: 15 amino acids. The V gene end was trimmed by 1 base and the J gene end by 5 bases; junction bases not matched to a gene: 7.

The V gene is TRBV29-1, the J gene TRBJ2-7; no definite D call. V was clipped by 6 bases and J by 5 bases, with 11 bases between them. CDR3 length: 11 residues. In germline, CDR1 is SQVTM, CDR2 ANQGSEA. The chain's CDR3 is CSVRGRDEQYF. The DNA of the CDR3 is TGCAGCGTCCGAGGACGAGACGAGCAGTACTTC.

This clonotype appeared a few times. This sequence joins TRBV25-1 and TRBJ1-2; D uncertain. V gave up 3 bases and J gave up 6 bases, with 26 bases separating them. Germline-derived CDR1 and CDR2 are MGHDK and SYGVNS. The CDR3 covers 18 residues. CDR3 sequence: CASSEFYRMEGHRDGYTF. CDR3 DNA sequence: TGTGCCAGCAGTGAGTTTTACCGGATGGAGGGTCATAGGGATGGCTACACCTTC.

This clonotype was seen a handful of times. The chain combines TRBV6-1 with TRBJ2-5; the D is unclear. Germline CDR1 MNHNS, CDR2 SASEGT. The CDR3 runs 16 residues. V lost 2 bases and J 4 bases, leaving 17 bases between the germline ends. This chain's CDR3 is CASSENVGAKRETQYF. CDR3 coding DNA: TGTGCCAGCAGTGAAAACGTGGGCGCAAAAAGAGAGACCCAGTACTTC.

For this clonotype: Sequence at one end of the junction differs from germline and may be a read error. The CDR3 sequence is CASIDRYLNTEASF. As DNA, the CDR3 is TGTGCCAGCATCGACAGGTACTTGAACACTGAAGCTTCCTTT. V usage is TRBV12-3 or TRBV12-4 and J usage is TRBJ1-1; TRBD1 is a possible D gene (6 bases). CDR3 length: 14 amino acids.

The V and J genes are TRBV6-5 and TRBJ2-7; a possible D gene is TRBD1 (6 bases). The CDR3 extends over 11 amino acids. Trimming pared 8 bases from V and 7 bases from J, leaving 12 bases between. Germline CDR1 is MNHEY and CDR2 is SVGAGI. The CDR3 is CASGEGVEQYF. In DNA, the CDR3 is TGTGCCAGCGGTGAGGGGGTTGAGCAGTACTTC.

This clonotype was observed once. The gene calls are TRBV27 and TRBJ1-5, with D possibly being TRBD1 (5 bases). The V and J ends lost 2 bases and 5 bases respectively, with 16 bases between them. The germline V gene encodes CDR1 MNHEY and CDR2 SMNVEV (reference sequence). There are 16 residues in the CDR3. Here the CDR3 reads CASSLDPAGSDQPQHF. The CDR3 region has the DNA TGTGCCAGCAGTTTAGATCCGGCAGGGAGCGATCAGCCCCAGCATTTT.

V is TRBV4-3 and J is TRBJ1-2, with D uncertain. CDR1 LGHNA and CDR2 YSLEER come from the germline V gene. This CDR3 region has 15 residues. V lost 0 bases and J 4 bases, leaving 12 bases between the germline ends. CDR3 nucleotide sequence: TGCGCCAGCAGCCAAGATCACGAGGGCTTCTATGGCTACACCTTC. Its protein product is CASSQDHEGFYGYTF.

In its sample, this clonotype was seen a few times. The genes are TRBV12-3 or TRBV12-4 and TRBJ2-1; the D gene is possibly TRBD2 (6 bases). The ends were cut back, 7 bases at V and 7 bases at J, with 14 bases in the middle. The CDR3 has 13 amino acids. The CDR3 here is CASTPRGDNEQFF. CDR3 coding DNA: TGTGCCAGCACCCCCCGCGGGGATAATGAGCAGTTCTTC.

The chain joins TRBV5-6 to TRBJ2-6; TRBD1 agrees at 9 bases. Losses at the gene ends were 4 bases for V and 0 bases for J; bases not matched to a gene: 14. CDR3 length equals 20 residues. CDR1 and CDR2 (germline): SGHDT, YYEEEE. The chain's CDR3 is CASSPAGPVTGGSGANVLTF. The CDR3 nucleotides are TGTGCCAGCAGCCCAGCTGGGCCCGTGACAGGGGGCTCTGGGGCCAACGTCCTGACTTTC.

The chain joins TRBV7-6 to TRBJ2-5, with D possibly being TRBD1 or TRBD2 (5 bases each). The CDR3 contains 15 residues. Germline CDR1 is SGHVS and CDR2 is FNYEAQ. Trimming stripped 2 bases from V and 2 bases from J, with 12 bases between. As DNA, the CDR3 is TGTGCCAGCAGCTTACCTTGGGACGTGCAAGAGACCCAGTACTTC. Its protein product is CASSLPWDVQETQYF.